This T cell receptor (beta chain) stems from a study of blood T cell repertoires in COVID-19. In the study overall: Sites in the United States, Italy and Spain provided acute and convalescent COVID-19 samples. The analysed material was cDNA or gDNA that came from T cells, B-cell-depleted T cells, or PBMCs.

Assay: immunoSEQ multiplex PCR; the TCRdb copy retains only in-frame clones and omits some. The sample carries under 250,000 clones, roughly 86% recorded once. This CDR3 contains 16 residues. Germline loops: CDR1 LNHDA, CDR2 SQIVND (reference sequence). The ends lost 3 bases at V and 4 bases at J; junction bases unmatched: 7. Seattle patients were enrolled while actively infected and followed longitudinally. The receptor was derived from a woman aged 80 or over with COVID-19, enrolled during active disease. Sequencing was performed on peripheral blood. V is TRBV19 and J is TRBJ2-2; 8 bases align to TRBD1. The chain's CDR3 is CASSMQWTGSTGELFF. The CDR3, as DNA: TGTGCCAGTAGTATGCAATGGACAGGGAGCACCGGGGAGCTGTTTTTT.